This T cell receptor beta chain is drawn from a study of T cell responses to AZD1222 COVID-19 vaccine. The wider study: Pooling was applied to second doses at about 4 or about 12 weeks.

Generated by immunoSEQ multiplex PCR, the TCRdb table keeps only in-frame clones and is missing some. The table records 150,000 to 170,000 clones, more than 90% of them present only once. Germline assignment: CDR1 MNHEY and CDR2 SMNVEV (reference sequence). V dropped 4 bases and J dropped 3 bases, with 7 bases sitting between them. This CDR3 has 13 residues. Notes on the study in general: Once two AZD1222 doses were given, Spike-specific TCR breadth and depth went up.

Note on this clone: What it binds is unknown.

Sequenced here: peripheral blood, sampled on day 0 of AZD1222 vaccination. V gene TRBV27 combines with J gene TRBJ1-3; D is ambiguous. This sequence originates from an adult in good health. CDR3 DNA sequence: TGTGCCAGCAGTTACAGTTTTGGAAACACCATATATTTT. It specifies CASSYSFGNTIYF.